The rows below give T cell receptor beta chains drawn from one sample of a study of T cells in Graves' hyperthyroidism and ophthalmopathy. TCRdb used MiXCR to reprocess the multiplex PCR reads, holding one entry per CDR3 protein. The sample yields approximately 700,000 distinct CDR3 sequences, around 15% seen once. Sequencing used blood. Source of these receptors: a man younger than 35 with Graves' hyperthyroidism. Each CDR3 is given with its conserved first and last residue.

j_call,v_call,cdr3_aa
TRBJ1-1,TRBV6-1,CASKPGTGMRAEAFF
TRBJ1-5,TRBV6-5,CASSYDGLEPQHF
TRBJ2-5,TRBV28,CASSSYRDQETQYF
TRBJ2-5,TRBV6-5,CASSYFAGVVETQYF
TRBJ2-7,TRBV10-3,CAISESLGSPYEQYF
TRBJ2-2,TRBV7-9,CASSLARGTSGSSGELFF
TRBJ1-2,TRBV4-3,CASSQDHRVQNYGYTF
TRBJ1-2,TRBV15,CATSSQDRGLYGYTF
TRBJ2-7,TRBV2,CASSEAGGWAGGEQYF
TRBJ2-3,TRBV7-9,CASSVLAGGLLDTQYF
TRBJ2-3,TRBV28,CASSTTGLGDTQYF
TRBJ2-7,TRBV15,CATTRDYLYEQYF
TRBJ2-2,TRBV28,CASSLIALKNTGELFF
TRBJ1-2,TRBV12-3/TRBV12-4,CASSSPGQGVYGYTF
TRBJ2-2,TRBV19,CASTAVLGGELFF
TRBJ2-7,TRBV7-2,CASSPSRYEQYF
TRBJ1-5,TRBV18,CASSPGTTGNQPQHF
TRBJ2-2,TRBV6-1,CASSPFGPAGELFF
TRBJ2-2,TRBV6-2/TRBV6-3,CASSYLTITGELFF
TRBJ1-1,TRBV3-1,CASSQETGLQDNVGNTEAFF
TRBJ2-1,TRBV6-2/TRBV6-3,CASSSVLYNEQFF
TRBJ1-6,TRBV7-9,CASSLEQYNSPLHF
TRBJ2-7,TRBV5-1,CASSLLGTRGAEQYF